The 10 T cell receptor beta chains given below trace back to one sample, sequenced in a study of identical twins. TCRdb used MiXCR to reprocess the 5' RACE reads, holding one entry per CDR3 protein. This sample has a few hundred thousand distinct CDR3 sequences, with more than 9% found just once. In addition, the sample was reused for a study of yellow fever vaccine responses in identical twins.

The sample consisted of PBMCs. The origin of the receptors is a woman between 18 and 29 years old in good health.

This clonotype was counted many times. The chain carries TRBV29-1 and TRBJ2-3; 11 nucleotides agree with TRBD2. The CDR3 covers 15 residues. The ends lost 3 bases at V and 4 bases at J; junction bases unmatched: 6. The V gene's germline CDR1 is SQVTM and CDR2 ANQGSEA. The CDR3 sequence: CSVDKLAGDPDTQYF. Here the CDR3 DNA reads TGCAGCGTTGATAAACTAGCGGGAGATCCAGATACGCAGTATTTT.

The chain joins TRBV20-1 to TRBJ2-1; D may correspond to TRBD1 or TRBD2 (5 bases each). V gave up 5 bases and J gave up 2 bases, with 10 bases separating them. CDR1 DFQATT and CDR2 SNEGSKA come from the germline V gene (reference sequence). The CDR3 consists of 13 residues. The chain's CDR3 is CSARGQTYNEQFF. The CDR3 DNA reads as TGCAGTGCTCGGGGCCAAACCTACAATGAGCAGTTCTTC.

A few counts support this clonotype. This sequence joins TRBV24-1 and TRBJ2-3; 7 bases are shared with TRBD1. This CDR3 contains 15 residues. V shed 4 bases and J 1 base; nucleotides not matched to a gene: 4. Germline V CDR1 and CDR2: KGHDR, SFDVKD. In nucleotides, the CDR3 is TGTGCCACCAGTGACTATGGACAGGGCACAGATACGCAGTATTTT. Protein product: CATSDYGQGTDTQYF.

This clonotype was seen many times. The chain joins TRBV20-1 to TRBJ2-3; 7 nucleotides line up with TRBD1. Germline V gene sequence: CDR1 DFQATT, CDR2 SNEGSKA (reference sequence). CDR3 size: 13 residues. J lost 6 bases, V lost 7 bases, and 10 bases had no gene match. The CDR3 nucleotides read TGCAGTGTTCCTAGGGACAGCCCGGATACGCAGTATTTT. Its translation: CSVPRDSPDTQYF.

The chain couples TRBV24-1 to TRBJ2-2, with D tentatively TRBD2 (5 bases). Per germline, CDR1 KGHDR and CDR2 SFDVKD. The CDR3 covers 16 residues. V was pared by 3 bases and J by 1 base, with 11 bases between. The CDR3 DNA follows: TGTGCCACCAGTGATAGGAGGAGGATGAACACCGGGGAGCTGTTTTTT. Translated: CATSDRRRMNTGELFF.

In its sample, this clonotype was seen many times. The genes are TRBV3-1 and TRBJ1-4; no reliable D call. Germline V gene lookup returns CDR1 LGHDT and CDR2 YNNKEL (reference sequence). The CDR3 loop spans 15 amino acids. V gave up 1 base and J gave up 5 bases, with 11 bases separating them. CDR3 sequence (DNA): TGTGCCAGCAGCCAAGGTATATCCAGGAATGAAAAACTGTTTTTT. Its protein is CASSQGISRNEKLFF.

This clonotype has ten or more counts. V usage is TRBV6-5 and J usage is TRBJ2-1, with D possibly being TRBD1 (5 bases). Per the germline V gene, CDR1 is MNHEY and CDR2 is SVGAGI. The length of the CDR3 is 16 residues. Trimming stripped 0 bases from V and 8 bases from J, with 17 bases between. CDR3 sequence: CASSYSIPGLGDEQFF. The CDR3 nucleotides read TGTGCCAGCAGTTACTCGATTCCTGGCCTAGGGGATGAGCAGTTCTTC.

In this sample, this clonotype turned up a few times. This sequence joins TRBV7-2 and TRBJ2-1, with unresolved D. Trimming pared 5 bases from V and 7 bases from J, leaving 18 bases between. The CDR3 loop spans 15 amino acids. CDR1 is SGHTA, CDR2 FQGNSA, per germline. The CDR3 bases are TGTGCCAGCAGCCCCCGCGAATCTCGTGCGAATGAGCAGTTCTTC. Amino acid sequence: CASSPRESRANEQFF.

The chain recombines TRBV6-1 with TRBJ2-3; no definite D call. Germline V lookup: CDR1 MNHNS, CDR2 SASEGT. The CDR3 spans 12 residues. Trimming stripped 7 bases from V and 3 bases from J, with 8 bases between. In DNA, the CDR3 is TGTGCCAGCACGTTTTTGACAGATACGCAGTATTTT. Encoded protein: CASTFLTDTQYF.

V is TRBV3-1 and J is TRBJ2-2, with D perhaps TRBD1 or TRBD2 (5 bases each). V was shortened by 3 bases and J by 5 bases, with 16 bases between the two germline ends. The CDR3 covers 16 residues. Germline-derived CDR1 and CDR2 are LGHDT and YNNKEL (reference sequence). The CDR3 DNA reads as TGTGCCAGCAGCCATCAGGGAGCAGGAGGTACCGGGGAGCTGTTTTTT. Its translation is CASSHQGAGGTGELFF. Supplemented by reference TRBV3-1 and TRBJ2-2, the full variable domain reads DTAVSQTPKYLVTQMGNDKSIKCEQNLGHDTMYWYKQDSKKFLKIMFSYNNKELIINETVPNRFSPKSPDKAHLNLHINSLELGDSAVYFCASSHQGAGGTGELFFGEGSRLTVL.